This TCR beta chain was identified in a study of T cells after yellow fever vaccination. Findings and caveats of the study: Reappearance after the booster was seen for most primary-vaccination clones, at 96% CD4 and 85% to 90% CD8. Some clonotypes were seen in both the CD4 and the CD8 compartments. These made up a small share and likely arose from convergent recombination.

TCRdb analysed the 5' RACE reads with MiXCR anew, one entry per CDR3 protein. This table holds 450,000 to 650,000 distinct CDR3 sequences, roughly 14% found once. This clonotype was counted many times. Its antigen is still unknown. CDR1 LNHDA and CDR2 SQIVND come from the germline V gene (reference sequence). There are 13 residues in the CDR3. Trimming cost V 4 bases and J 6 bases, with 11 bases left between them. The TCR originated in a man in his thirties or forties who received the YFV17D yellow fever vaccine. The V call is TRBV19, the J call TRBJ2-3; D gene unclear. The input for sequencing was PBMCs, taken on the day of the yellow fever booster vaccination. The DNA for the CDR3 is TGTGCCAGTAGTAAACGGGCTTCGGATACGCAGTATTTT. Amino acids: CASSKRASDTQYF.